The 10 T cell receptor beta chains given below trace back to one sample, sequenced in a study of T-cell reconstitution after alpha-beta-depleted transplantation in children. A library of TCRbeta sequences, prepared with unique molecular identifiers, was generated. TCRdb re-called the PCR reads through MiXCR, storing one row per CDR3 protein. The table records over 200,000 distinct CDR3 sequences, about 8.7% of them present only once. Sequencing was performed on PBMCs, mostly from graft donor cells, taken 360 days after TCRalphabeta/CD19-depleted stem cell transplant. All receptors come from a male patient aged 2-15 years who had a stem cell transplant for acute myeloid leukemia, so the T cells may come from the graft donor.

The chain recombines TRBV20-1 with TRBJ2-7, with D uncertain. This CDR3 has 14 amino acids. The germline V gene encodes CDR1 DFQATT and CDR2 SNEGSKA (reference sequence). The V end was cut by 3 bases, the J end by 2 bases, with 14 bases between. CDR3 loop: CSASPGDPPYEQYF. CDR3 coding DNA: TGCAGTGCTAGCCCCGGAGACCCGCCCTACGAGCAGTACTTC.

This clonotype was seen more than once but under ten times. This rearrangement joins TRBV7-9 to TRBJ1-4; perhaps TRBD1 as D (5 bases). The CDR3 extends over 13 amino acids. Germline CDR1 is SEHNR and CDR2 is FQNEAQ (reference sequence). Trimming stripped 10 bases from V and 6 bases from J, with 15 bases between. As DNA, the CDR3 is TGTGCCACCTTAGACAGTCTGTATGAAAAACTGTTTTTT. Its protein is CATLDSLYEKLFF.

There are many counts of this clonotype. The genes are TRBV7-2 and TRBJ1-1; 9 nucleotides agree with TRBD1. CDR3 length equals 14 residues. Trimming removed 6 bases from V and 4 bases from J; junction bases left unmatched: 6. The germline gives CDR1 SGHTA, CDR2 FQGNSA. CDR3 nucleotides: TGTGCCAGCAGGTACAGGGGGCAGGCCACTGAAGCTTTCTTT. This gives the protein CASRYRGQATEAFF.

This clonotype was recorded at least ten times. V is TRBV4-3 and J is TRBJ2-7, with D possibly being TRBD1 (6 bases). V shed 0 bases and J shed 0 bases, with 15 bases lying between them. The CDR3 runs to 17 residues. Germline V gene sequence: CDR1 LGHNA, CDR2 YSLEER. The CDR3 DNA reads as TGCGCCAGCAGCCAAGACCTCCCCGGGACAATCTCCTACGAGCAGTACTTC. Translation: CASSQDLPGTISYEQYF.

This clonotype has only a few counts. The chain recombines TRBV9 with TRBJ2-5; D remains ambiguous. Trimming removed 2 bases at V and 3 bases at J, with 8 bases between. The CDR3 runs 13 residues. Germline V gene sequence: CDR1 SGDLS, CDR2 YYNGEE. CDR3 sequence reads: CASSVDFEETQYF. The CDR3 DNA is TGTGCCAGCAGCGTGGATTTTGAAGAGACCCAGTACTTC.

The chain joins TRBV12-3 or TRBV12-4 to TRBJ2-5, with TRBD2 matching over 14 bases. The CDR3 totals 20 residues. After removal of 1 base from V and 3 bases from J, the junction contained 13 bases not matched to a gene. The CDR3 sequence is CASSLEGWGLAGVNEETQYF. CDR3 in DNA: TGTGCCAGCAGTTTAGAGGGTTGGGGACTAGCGGGAGTTAATGAAGAGACCCAGTACTTC.

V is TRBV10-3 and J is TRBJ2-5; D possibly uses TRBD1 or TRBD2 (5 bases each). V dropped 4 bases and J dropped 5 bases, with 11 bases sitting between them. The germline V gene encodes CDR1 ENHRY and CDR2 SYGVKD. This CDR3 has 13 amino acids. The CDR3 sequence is CAISVGPGETQYF. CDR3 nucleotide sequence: TGTGCCATCAGTGTGGGACCGGGGGAGACCCAGTACTTC.

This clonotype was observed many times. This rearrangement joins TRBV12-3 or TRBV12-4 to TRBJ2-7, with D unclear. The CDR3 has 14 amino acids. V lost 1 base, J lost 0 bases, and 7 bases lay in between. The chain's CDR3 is CASSLGGYSYEQYV. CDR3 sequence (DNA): TGTGCCAGCAGTTTAGGCGGCTACTCCTACGAGCAGTACGTC.

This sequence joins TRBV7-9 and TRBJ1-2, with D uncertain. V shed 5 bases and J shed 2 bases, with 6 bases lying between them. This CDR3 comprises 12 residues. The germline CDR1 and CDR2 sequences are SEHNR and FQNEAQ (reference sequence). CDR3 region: CASSPNNYGYTF. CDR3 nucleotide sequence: TGTGCCAGCAGCCCAAACAACTATGGCTACACCTTC. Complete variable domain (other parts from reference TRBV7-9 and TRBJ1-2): DTGVSQNPRHKITKRGQNVTFRCDPISEHNRLYWYRQTLGQGPEFLTYFQNEAQLEKSRLLSDRFSAERPKGSFSTLEIQRTEQGDSAMYLCASSPNNYGYTFGSGTRLTVV.

The CDR3 sequence: CASSMPKSGADTQYF. CDR3 in DNA: TGCGCCAGCAGCATGCCCAAATCCGGCGCGGATACGCAGTATTTT. V usage is TRBV5-1 and J usage is TRBJ2-3; no definite D call. V dropped 4 bases and J dropped 6 bases, with 18 bases sitting between them. The CDR3 totals 15 residues. Germline loops: CDR1 SGHRS, CDR2 YFSETQ.